This T cell receptor (beta chain) was documented in a study of regulatory T cells in long-lasting Graves disease. Overall study context: Persistent Graves' disease required over 5 years of antithyroid drugs and positive TSH receptor antibodies.

Construction of the TCR beta libraries employed iRepertoire HTBI primers in conjunction with Arm-PCR of CDR3 regions. TCRdb re-called the multiplex PCR reads through MiXCR, storing one row per CDR3 protein. The table lists about 400,000 distinct CDR3 sequences, around 21% of them singletons. The time point is: persistent/refractory GD, antithyroid drugs over 5 years with positive TRAb. The TCR library was made from RNA extracted from PBMCs. In this sample, this clonotype turned up a few times. Germline V gives CDR1 KGHDR, CDR2 SFDVKD. The CDR3 has 18 residues. V lost 2 bases, J lost 2 bases, and 5 bases stayed unmatched.

Sequencing used peripheral blood mononuclear cells (PBMCs), obtained when the disease was refractory, from a patient treated with antithyroid drugs. This clonotype was sampled from a female donor with Graves disease. V is TRBV24-1 and J is TRBJ2-6; 10 nucleotides match TRBD1. CDR3 residues: CATSDSGTGETGANVLTF. The CDR3 nucleotides read TGTGCCACCAGTGATTCCGGGACAGGGGAGACTGGGGCCAACGTCCTGACTTTC.